This TCR beta chain was recovered during a study of CD8+CD57+ T cells in acquired aplastic anemia. Study-level information: An average of 3.2 ug of DNA was obtained from sorted CD4+ and CD8+ cells.

After removal of 3 bases from V and 0 bases from J, the junction contained 9 bases not matched to a gene. Germline V gene data show CDR1 as SQVTM and CDR2 as ANQGSEA. This CDR3 has 18 amino acids. CDR3 and TCR beta VDJ profiling relied on a genomic DNA template. One entry per CDR3 protein results from TCRdb running MiXCR on the reads. This table has around 51,000 distinct CDR3 sequences, around two thirds appearing once. The sequence was obtained from a human donor in good health, serving as a control. Sequenced sample: sorted CD4+, CD8+, or CD8+CD57+ T cells (not recorded which) from PBMCs. This sequence joins TRBV29-1 and TRBJ2-1; 12 bases align to TRBD2. Here the CDR3 reads CSVEGMTSGSRSYNEQFF. The CDR3 nucleotides are TGCAGCGTTGAGGGGATGACTAGCGGGAGCCGCTCCTACAATGAGCAGTTCTTC.